These T cell receptor beta chains were read from a single sample in a study of CD8+ T cells in alopecia areata. Measured with immunoSEQ multiplex PCR; TCRdb has only the in-frame clones, and not every one. The sample includes about 82,000 clones, 45% to 60% of them seen just once. The source material was NKG2D-high CD8+ T cells sorted from blood. The receptors originated from a human donor with alopecia areata. Each CDR3 is given with its conserved first and last residue. The order of the fields is J gene, D gene, V gene, clone size, CDR3 DNA, CDR3 protein. D genes are given only for firm matches. The listing skips clone size in some rows; elsewhere it reads once, few, many or a size class.

J: TRBJ1-2
D: TRBD1
V: TRBV29-1
size: -
DNA: TGCAGCGTTGAAGATGGACAGGGGGCACCCGGCTACACCTTC
CDR3: CSVEDGQGAPGYTF

J: TRBJ1-2
D: TRBD1
V: TRBV4-1
size: -
DNA: TGCGCCAGCAGCCAAGGAGGGGGCGGCTATGGCTACACCTTC
CDR3: CASSQGGGGYGYTF

J: TRBJ2-5
D: TRBD1
V: TRBV29-1
size: -
DNA: TGCAGCGCTAGGGCGCGGGGACAGGGTGGTAAAGAGACCCAGTACTTC
CDR3: CSARARGQGGKETQYF

J: TRBJ2-7
D: -
V: TRBV29-1
size: -
DNA: TGCAGCGTTGCGGACGGTTACGAGCAGTACTTC
CDR3: CSVADGYEQYF

J: TRBJ2-3
D: TRBD1
V: TRBV11-2
size: -
DNA: TGTGCCAGCAGTCCAGGGGGAGATACGCAGTATTTT
CDR3: CASSPGGDTQYF

J: TRBJ1-5
D: -
V: TRBV29-1
size: -
DNA: TGCAGCGCAATCGGGGGGGGCAATCAGCCCCAGCATTTT
CDR3: CSAIGGGNQPQHF

J: TRBJ1-3
D: -
V: TRBV30
size: -
DNA: TGTGCCTGGACTGGACCGTCCTCCGGAAACACCATATATTTT
CDR3: CAWTGPSSGNTIYF

J: TRBJ2-7
D: -
V: TRBV5-6
size: once
DNA: TGTGCCAGCAGCTTACCCTACGAGCAGTACTTC
CDR3: CASSLPYEQYF

J: TRBJ2-3
D: -
V: TRBV1
size: -
DNA: TGCACCAGCAGCCAAGTAAATCGCGATGGGGCAGATACGCAGTATTTT
CDR3: CTSSQVNRDGADTQYF

J: TRBJ2-7
D: -
V: TRBV27
size: -
DNA: TGTGCCAGCAGTTTAAGAGGTCGACAGACGTACGAGCAGTACTTC
CDR3: CASSLRGRQTYEQYF

J: TRBJ2-1
D: -
V: TRBV7-8
size: few
DNA: TGTGCCAGCAGCTGGGAAAGTAGCGGCGATGAGCAGTTCTTC
CDR3: CASSWESSGDEQFF

J: TRBJ2-1
D: TRBD2
V: TRBV28
size: few
DNA: TGTGCCAGCAGTGGGAGGGCTCTATCCTACAATGAGCAGTTCTTC
CDR3: CASSGRALSYNEQFF

J: TRBJ1-2
D: TRBD1
V: TRBV29-1
size: -
DNA: TGCAGCGGAAACCAGGGGGCGCCGGACTATGGCTACACCTTC
CDR3: CSGNQGAPDYGYTF

J: TRBJ1-1
D: -
V: TRBV5-4
size: -
DNA: TGTGCCAGCAGTACTCGGGGGGGGAACACTGAAGCTTTCTTT
CDR3: CASSTRGGNTEAFF

J: TRBJ1-1
D: -
V: TRBV27
size: few
DNA: TGTGCCAGCAGTTTAGGGGGAAAGGTGGCCGCTTTCTTT
CDR3: CASSLGGKVAAFF

J: TRBJ2-5
D: -
V: TRBV29-1
size: -
DNA: TGCAGCGTTGAAGATCTTGTGGGCGGCGAGACCCAGTACTTC
CDR3: CSVEDLVGGETQYF

J: TRBJ1-5
D: -
V: TRBV30
size: -
DNA: TGTGCCTGGAGTGTACGGTCAGGGAATCAGCCCCAGCATTTT
CDR3: CAWSVRSGNQPQHF

J: TRBJ2-7
D: -
V: TRBV5-4
size: -
DNA: TGTGCCAGCAGCTTGACAGGGAATGGCTTATCCGAGCAGTACTTC
CDR3: CASSLTGNGLSEQYF

J: TRBJ2-1
D: -
V: TRBV6-5
size: few
DNA: TGTGCCAGCGAGTCGTACAATGAGCAGTTCTTC
CDR3: CASESYNEQFF

J: TRBJ2-2
D: -
V: TRBV15
size: few
DNA: TGTGCCACCACCGCGAGGGGTTTGGGCGGGGAGCTGTTTTTT
CDR3: CATTARGLGGELFF

J: TRBJ1-2
D: -
V: TRBV14
size: few
DNA: TGTGCCAGCAGCCTTGGGGTCGTCTATGGCTACACCTTC
CDR3: CASSLGVVYGYTF

J: TRBJ2-7
D: TRBD1
V: TRBV4-1
size: once
DNA: TGCGCCAGCAGCCAGTCCGGGACAGGTATCTACGAGCAGTACTTC
CDR3: CASSQSGTGIYEQYF

J: TRBJ2-5
D: -
V: TRBV6-6
size: few
DNA: TGTGCCAGCAGTTACACAGGGATACAAGAGACCCAGTACTTC
CDR3: CASSYTGIQETQYF

J: TRBJ2-3
D: -
V: TRBV30
size: once
DNA: TGTGCCTGGAGCGGGGAGGATACGCAGTATTTT
CDR3: CAWSGEDTQYF

J: TRBJ2-1
D: TRBD1
V: TRBV28
size: few
DNA: TGTGCCAGCAGTTTATGGGCGTCCGGGACAGGGGCTTCTGAGCAGTTCTTC
CDR3: CASSLWASGTGASEQFF

J: TRBJ2-1
D: -
V: TRBV19
size: -
DNA: TGTGCCAGTAGGGGGGTATACAATGAGCAGTTCTTC
CDR3: CASRGVYNEQFF

J: TRBJ2-1
D: -
V: TRBV4-1
size: -
DNA: TGCGCCAGCAGCCAAGAACAGGGTTACAATGAGCAGTTCTTC
CDR3: CASSQEQGYNEQFF

J: TRBJ2-7
D: -
V: TRBV27
size: -
DNA: TGTGCCAGCCGCGGACTGGAACAGAAGCAGTACTTC
CDR3: CASRGLEQKQYF

J: TRBJ2-5
D: -
V: TRBV7-8
size: -
DNA: TGTGCCAGCAGCTTAGCGAATCAGGAGACCCAGTACTTC
CDR3: CASSLANQETQYF

J: TRBJ2-7
D: -
V: TRBV29-1
size: -
DNA: TGCAGCGTTGAAGGGGAGGCCTACGAGCAGTACTTC
CDR3: CSVEGEAYEQYF

J: TRBJ1-1
D: -
V: TRBV30
size: -
DNA: TGCGCCTGGCGGGGGGAGCCCATGTCAGCTTTCTTT
CDR3: CAWRGEPMSAFF

J: TRBJ2-4
D: -
V: TRBV4-1
size: -
DNA: TGCGCCAGCAGCCAAGGTGGGAACATTCAGTACTTC
CDR3: CASSQGGNIQYF

J: TRBJ2-1
D: -
V: TRBV4-1
size: few
DNA: TGCGCCAGCAGCCAAGAGGGGCACAATGAGCAGTTCTTC
CDR3: CASSQEGHNEQFF

J: TRBJ1-4
D: -
V: TRBV27
size: -
DNA: TGTGCCAGCAGCCCCGACGGAGAAAAACTGTTTTTT
CDR3: CASSPDGEKLFF

J: TRBJ2-1
D: -
V: TRBV27
size: -
DNA: TGTGCCAGCAGTCCACCCCCCCGGGGGCCCTCCTACAATGAGCAGTTCTTC
CDR3: CASSPPPRGPSYNEQFF

J: TRBJ2-3
D: TRBD1
V: TRBV7-9
size: -
DNA: TGTGCCAGCAGACCGAGGACAGGATCCTACACAGATACGCAGTATTTT
CDR3: CASRPRTGSYTDTQYF

J: TRBJ2-7
D: TRBD2
V: TRBV9
size: -
DNA: TGTGCCAGCAGCGGCGAGCGGGGTCCCTACGAGCAGTACTTC
CDR3: CASSGERGPYEQYF

J: TRBJ2-1
D: -
V: TRBV5-1
size: few
DNA: TGCGCCAGCAGCTTGGTGGGGGATGAGCAGTTCTTC
CDR3: CASSLVGDEQFF

J: TRBJ2-7
D: -
V: TRBV28
size: -
DNA: TGTGCCAGCGTTGGGACGTCCTTAGGGTACGAGCAGTACTTC
CDR3: CASVGTSLGYEQYF

J: TRBJ2-5
D: -
V: TRBV27
size: -
DNA: TGTGCCAGCAGTTTGGGGGAGACCCAGTACTTC
CDR3: CASSLGETQYF

J: TRBJ2-5
D: -
V: TRBV5-6
size: -
DNA: TGTGCCAGCAGCTCCTCAGAGACCCAGTACTTC
CDR3: CASSSSETQYF

J: TRBJ2-1
D: TRBD1
V: TRBV4-3
size: -
DNA: TGCGCCAGCAGCCAAGGAAGCAGGGGGCACAATGAGCAGTTCTTC
CDR3: CASSQGSRGHNEQFF

J: TRBJ1-1
D: -
V: TRBV27
size: -
DNA: TGTGCCAGCAGTCCTCTGGGACGGAACACTGAAGCTTTCTTT
CDR3: CASSPLGRNTEAFF

J: TRBJ2-7
D: -
V: TRBV15
size: -
DNA: TGTGCCACCAGCACTCCAGACACAGCGGGCTTC
CDR3: CATSTPDTAGF

J: TRBJ1-2
D: TRBD1
V: TRBV9
size: few
DNA: TGTGCCAGCAGCATCCCGGGACAGGGAAGACTCGACTATGGCTACACCTTC
CDR3: CASSIPGQGRLDYGYTF

J: TRBJ2-7
D: -
V: TRBV4-1
size: -
DNA: TGCGCCAGCAGCCAAGTGGCCGGGTTCGAGCAGTACTTC
CDR3: CASSQVAGFEQYF

J: TRBJ2-7
D: TRBD2
V: TRBV27
size: -
DNA: TGTGCCAGCGCCCAGCGGGAGGTCTACGAGCAGTACTTC
CDR3: CASAQREVYEQYF

J: TRBJ2-5
D: -
V: TRBV7-2
size: -
DNA: TGTGCCAGCAGCCACCAAGAGACCCAGTACTTC
CDR3: CASSHQETQYF

J: TRBJ2-7
D: TRBD2
V: TRBV29-1
size: -
DNA: TGCAGCGCAGCCGGGACTAGCGGGAGTAACTACGAGCAGTACTTC
CDR3: CSAAGTSGSNYEQYF

J: TRBJ2-5
D: -
V: TRBV29-1
size: -
DNA: TGCAGCGTTGAGGGTTCCGAGACCCAGTACTTC
CDR3: CSVEGSETQYF

J: TRBJ2-5
D: TRBD2
V: TRBV29-1
size: -
DNA: TGCAGCGAGCAGCGGGGAGGAGAGACCCAGTACTTC
CDR3: CSEQRGGETQYF

J: TRBJ1-5
D: -
V: TRBV13
size: -
DNA: TGTGCCAGCAGCTTAGGGGATCAGCCCCAGCATTTT
CDR3: CASSLGDQPQHF

J: TRBJ1-2
D: -
V: TRBV4-2
size: few
DNA: TGTGCCAGCAGCCATCAGGGCGTGGGCTATGGCTACACCTTC
CDR3: CASSHQGVGYGYTF

J: TRBJ2-5
D: -
V: TRBV14
size: once
DNA: TGTGCCAGCAGCCAAGATCGTAGGAGACAGAACCAAGAGACCCAGTACTTC
CDR3: CASSQDRRRQNQETQYF

J: TRBJ2-1
D: -
V: TRBV20-1
size: few
DNA: TGCAGTGCGGGCCTGTATGAGCAGTTCTTC
CDR3: CSAGLYEQFF

J: TRBJ2-5
D: -
V: TRBV28
size: -
DNA: TGTGCCAGCAGGCCGTGGAGTGGGTCAGGGTATCAAGAGACCCAGTACTTC
CDR3: CASRPWSGSGYQETQYF

J: TRBJ2-4
D: TRBD1
V: TRBV28
size: -
DNA: TGTGCCAGCAGTCATGCCGAGACACCGGGACAGGGGGGGAACATTCAGTACTTC
CDR3: CASSHAETPGQGGNIQYF